This TCR beta chain was recovered during a study of blood T cell repertoires in COVID-19. In the original workflow: Using reference gene primer amplification, nucleated cell counts were estimated. Sequenced by immunoSEQ multiplex PCR; TCRdb stores in-frame clones only, minus some. V, J and clone size are those of that table, while D and trimming were read from the DNA. The top ten clones hold approximately 4% of a sample with approximately 250,000 clones, around 84% of them seen once. This CDR3 has 14 amino acids. The germline V gene has CDR1 LNHDA and CDR2 SQIVND (reference sequence). V gave up 5 bases and J gave up 9 bases, with 17 bases separating them.

The sample taken for sequencing was PBMCs or T cells enriched from blood (not recorded which). The clonotype comes from a man aged 25-40 years with acute COVID-19. This chain uses TRBV19 with TRBJ1-5, with D perhaps TRBD1 (5 bases). The CDR3 loop reads CASSSGTPRRPQHF. CDR3 nucleotide sequence: TGTGCCAGTAGTTCTGGGACTCCTCGGCGGCCCCAGCATTTT.